Below, 2 T cell receptor beta chains from the same sample are listed, as sequenced in a study of blood T cell repertoires in COVID-19 (dated by TCRdb to 2018 to 2021). The protocol used for the library was the immunoSEQ multiplex PCR assay. Held by TCRdb, this immuneACCESS table contains in-frame sequences only and omits some clones. Under half of the omission traces to an unresolved V gene where checked; the cause of the rest is unknown. This sample is represented by about 260,000 clones; about nine tenths of them were singletons. The leading ten clones occupy 11% of the sample. Sequenced input: peripheral blood. Receptors were obtained from a woman in her twenties or thirties with COVID-19, enrolled during active disease.

Remarks on this clone: The sample has other DNA sequences that encode this CDR3 too. V usage is TRBV28 and J usage is TRBJ1-5; 7 bases line up with TRBD1. CDR3 size: 15 residues. CDR1 MDHEN and CDR2 SYDVKM come from the germline V gene. V shed 4 bases, J shed 7 bases, and the junction held 10 bases outside the gene matches. The CDR3 DNA reads TGTGCCAGCAGTTCCCCTGACAGGGCGGGACAGCCCCAGCATTTT. Its protein product is CASSSPDRAGQPQHF.

The gene calls are TRBV6-2 or TRBV6-3 and TRBJ1-5; tentatively, D is TRBD1 (6 bases). The CDR3 runs 15 residues. Germline V gene lookup returns CDR1 MNHEY and CDR2 SVGEGT. The V end lost 6 bases, the J end lost 1 base, and 13 bases lay between the germline ends. The CDR3 region is CASSLLQGSNQPQHF. CDR3 DNA sequence: TGTGCCAGCAGCTTATTACAGGGAAGCAATCAGCCCCAGCATTTT.